This T cell receptor beta chain came from a study of T cells after yellow fever vaccination. About the study: SMART-Seq v4 Ultra Low Input served to prepare low-cell-number fractions. Findings of the study overall: Clones from primary vaccination mostly reappeared after the booster (roughly 95% CD4, around 90% CD8).

By 5'RACE template switching, TCR cDNA was produced, with a universal primer site and UMIs added in the process. TCRdb reanalysed the 5' RACE reads using MiXCR and keeps one entry per CDR3 protein. The data show some 240,000 distinct CDR3 sequences, 5.2% seen once. Trimming removed 1 base from V and 1 base from J, with 7 bases in between. The CDR3 totals 14 residues. CDR1 SEHNR and CDR2 FQNEAQ come from the germline V gene (reference sequence). As to this clonotype: Its antigen remains unknown.

This clonotype was obtained from a man between 18 and 35 years old who received the YFV17D yellow fever vaccine. This specimen consisted of CD4+ T cells sorted from PBMCs, obtained on the day of the yellow fever booster vaccination. The chain is built from TRBV7-9 and TRBJ2-5; D not resolved. CDR3 DNA: TGTGCCAGCAGCTTAGTGGCCAGCCAAGAGACCCAGTACTTC. Residues: CASSLVASQETQYF.